These T cell receptor beta chains were read from a single sample in a study of blood T cell repertoires in COVID-19. Clones were sequenced by immunoSEQ multiplex PCR, and TCRdb holds only the in-frame ones, with some missing. Of approximately 170,000 clones in the sample, 70% to 85% were seen once. Source material: PBMCs or T cells enriched from blood (not recorded which). These receptors all stem from a man aged 45-65 years who had recovered from COVID-19. The CDR3 runs from the conserved cysteine through the conserved F or W. D genes are given only for firm matches. Size is omitted from some rows. Given values are once, few, many or a class for expanded clones.

clone_size: NA
j_call: TRBJ2-7
d_call: NA
v_call: TRBV28
cdr3_nt: TGTGCCAGCAGTTTCGGGGGTACTGAGCAGTACTTC
cdr3_aa: CASSFGGTEQYF

clone_size: once
j_call: TRBJ2-1
d_call: NA
v_call: TRBV21-1
cdr3_nt: TGTGCCAGCAGCAAAGCGCTCCGGACATCTGGGAGGGTGTGGAATGAGCAGTTCTTC
cdr3_aa: CASSKALRTSGRVWNEQFF

clone_size: NA
j_call: TRBJ1-2
d_call: NA
v_call: TRBV5-1
cdr3_nt: TGCGCCAGCAGCTTGGGACAGCCTAACTATGGCTACACCTTC
cdr3_aa: CASSLGQPNYGYTF

clone_size: NA
j_call: TRBJ1-2
d_call: TRBD1
v_call: TRBV11-2
cdr3_nt: TGTGCCAGCAGCCTGGACAGGCTGAGTGGCTACACCTTC
cdr3_aa: CASSLDRLSGYTF

clone_size: NA
j_call: TRBJ2-7
d_call: NA
v_call: TRBV30
cdr3_nt: TGTGCCTGGAGTCCCGGCTACGAGCAGTACTTC
cdr3_aa: CAWSPGYEQYF

clone_size: NA
j_call: TRBJ1-1
d_call: TRBD1
v_call: TRBV3-1/TRBV3-2
cdr3_nt: TGTGCCAGCAGCCAATGCCACCGGGACAGGGGAGACACTGAAGCTTTCTTT
cdr3_aa: CASSQCHRDRGDTEAFF

clone_size: few
j_call: TRBJ1-3
d_call: NA
v_call: TRBV7-6
cdr3_nt: TGTGCCAGCAGCCCCTGGGGGCCGGTCTCTGGAAACACCATATATTTT
cdr3_aa: CASSPWGPVSGNTIYF

clone_size: few
j_call: TRBJ2-3
d_call: NA
v_call: TRBV5-1
cdr3_nt: TGCGCCAGCAGCCAGAGAGGAACAGATACGCAGTATTTT
cdr3_aa: CASSQRGTDTQYF

clone_size: NA
j_call: TRBJ1-6
d_call: NA
v_call: TRBV24-1
cdr3_nt: TGTGCCACCAGTGACCCGACTGCGGGGGGCGCGAATTCACCCCTCCACTTT
cdr3_aa: CATSDPTAGGANSPLHF

clone_size: NA
j_call: TRBJ1-3
d_call: NA
v_call: TRBV5-1
cdr3_nt: TGCGCCAGCAGCACAGGGACGGCCCCTGGAAACACCATATATTTT
cdr3_aa: CASSTGTAPGNTIYF

clone_size: NA
j_call: TRBJ2-7
d_call: NA
v_call: TRBV28
cdr3_nt: TGTGCCAGCAGTTTCTCTGCAGGTTTAGCGTACGAGCAGTACTTC
cdr3_aa: CASSFSAGLAYEQYF

clone_size: NA
j_call: TRBJ2-4
d_call: TRBD1
v_call: TRBV19
cdr3_nt: TGTGCCAGTAGTATCCGACAGGGGAGAAACATTCAGTACTTC
cdr3_aa: CASSIRQGRNIQYF

clone_size: NA
j_call: TRBJ1-1
d_call: NA
v_call: TRBV2
cdr3_nt: TGTGCCAGCAGTGTTATATCCAGGCCGGGGTCACCCACTGAAGCTTTCTTT
cdr3_aa: CASSVISRPGSPTEAFF

clone_size: NA
j_call: TRBJ2-3
d_call: TRBD1
v_call: TRBV5-1
cdr3_nt: TGCGCCAGCAGCGGAACAGGGGGCGAGGGTGGTGCGCAGTATTTT
cdr3_aa: CASSGTGGEGGAQYF

clone_size: NA
j_call: TRBJ2-7
d_call: NA
v_call: TRBV4-1
cdr3_nt: TGCGCCAGCAGCCAAGTACAGGGCTACGAGCAGTACTTC
cdr3_aa: CASSQVQGYEQYF

clone_size: NA
j_call: TRBJ1-1
d_call: NA
v_call: TRBV11-1
cdr3_nt: TGTGCCAGCAGCTTAGCGTTGGGGCCGAACACTGAAGCTTTCTTT
cdr3_aa: CASSLALGPNTEAFF

clone_size: NA
j_call: TRBJ1-4
d_call: TRBD1
v_call: TRBV5-5
cdr3_nt: TGTGCCAGCAGCTTACTTAAGGGACAGGCAGGTGGTAGAAAACTGTTTTTT
cdr3_aa: CASSLLKGQAGGRKLFF

clone_size: once
j_call: TRBJ2-3
d_call: NA
v_call: TRBV19
cdr3_nt: TGTGCCAGTAGTACCACCAATCGACTAGGAGGTACGCAGTATTTT
cdr3_aa: CASSTTNRLGGTQYF

clone_size: NA
j_call: TRBJ1-2
d_call: NA
v_call: TRBV20-1
cdr3_nt: TGCAGTGCTAGTGGCGAAGATTATGGCTACACCTTC
cdr3_aa: CSASGEDYGYTF

clone_size: NA
j_call: TRBJ2-7
d_call: NA
v_call: TRBV7-8
cdr3_nt: TGTGCCAGCAGCTTAATGGGGGGTGCCTACGAGCAGTACTTC
cdr3_aa: CASSLMGGAYEQYF

clone_size: once
j_call: TRBJ1-1
d_call: NA
v_call: TRBV7-7
cdr3_nt: TGTGCTAGCAGCCCTGTGGCCATTCAGGGTAGTAACACTGAAGCTTTCTTT
cdr3_aa: CASSPVAIQGSNTEAFF

clone_size: NA
j_call: TRBJ2-2
d_call: NA
v_call: TRBV7-2
cdr3_nt: TGTGCCAGCAGCTTAGGTGGGACACAAACCGGGGAGCTGTTTTTT
cdr3_aa: CASSLGGTQTGELFF

clone_size: NA
j_call: TRBJ1-2
d_call: NA
v_call: TRBV20-1
cdr3_nt: TGCAGGGACAGATTATATGGCTACACCTTC
cdr3_aa: CRDRLYGYTF

clone_size: NA
j_call: TRBJ2-7
d_call: NA
v_call: TRBV3-1/TRBV3-2
cdr3_nt: TGTGCCAGCAGCCAAGATTGGCGCCTAGCTGGGAGCTACGAGCAGTACTTC
cdr3_aa: CASSQDWRLAGSYEQYF

clone_size: NA
j_call: TRBJ1-1
d_call: TRBD1
v_call: TRBV25-1
cdr3_nt: TGTGCCAGCAGTGGGCCGGGACAGGGTTTTTATGAAGCTTTCTTT
cdr3_aa: CASSGPGQGFYEAFF

clone_size: NA
j_call: TRBJ1-4
d_call: TRBD1
v_call: TRBV7-9
cdr3_nt: TGTGCCAGCAGCTCGCCGGGACAGAATAATGAAAAACTGTTTTTT
cdr3_aa: CASSSPGQNNEKLFF

clone_size: NA
j_call: TRBJ2-3
d_call: NA
v_call: TRBV10-3
cdr3_nt: TGTGCCATCAGTGAGTCGACAGGCGAAACAGATACGCAGTATTTT
cdr3_aa: CAISESTGETDTQYF

clone_size: NA
j_call: TRBJ2-3
d_call: TRBD2
v_call: TRBV7-2
cdr3_nt: TGTGCCAGCAGCTTAGCGACACTAGCGGGTACGCAGTATTTT
cdr3_aa: CASSLATLAGTQYF

clone_size: once
j_call: TRBJ1-2
d_call: TRBD1
v_call: TRBV7-8
cdr3_nt: TGTGCCAGCAGCTTAGGAGACAGGGGCTATGGCTACACCTTC
cdr3_aa: CASSLGDRGYGYTF

clone_size: NA
j_call: TRBJ2-4
d_call: NA
v_call: TRBV3-1/TRBV3-2
cdr3_nt: TGTGCCAGCAGCCAAGAAGGGGAGGCCTGCTACTTC
cdr3_aa: CASSQEGEACYF

clone_size: once
j_call: TRBJ1-5
d_call: NA
v_call: TRBV10-1
cdr3_nt: TGCGCCAGCAGAGAGGAAGTATTACAGGGTCGAGGACAGCCCCAGCATTTT
cdr3_aa: CASREEVLQGRGQPQHF

clone_size: NA
j_call: TRBJ2-2
d_call: NA
v_call: TRBV4-3
cdr3_nt: TGCGCCAGCAGCCCAGGTCGGGGGTCCACCGGGGAGCTGTTTTTT
cdr3_aa: CASSPGRGSTGELFF

clone_size: NA
j_call: TRBJ1-2
d_call: NA
v_call: TRBV2
cdr3_nt: TGTGCCAGCCGTACCGGACAGAACTATGGCTACACCTTC
cdr3_aa: CASRTGQNYGYTF

clone_size: NA
j_call: TRBJ1-2
d_call: NA
v_call: TRBV4-1
cdr3_nt: TGCGCCAGCAGCCAAGAGGCCCATCGTACCTACTATGGCTACACCTTC
cdr3_aa: CASSQEAHRTYYGYTF

clone_size: NA
j_call: TRBJ1-6
d_call: NA
v_call: TRBV28
cdr3_nt: TGTGCCAGCACCCCCCAGGGCACGGAAAGTTCACCCCTCCACTTT
cdr3_aa: CASTPQGTESSPLHF

clone_size: NA
j_call: TRBJ1-5
d_call: TRBD1
v_call: TRBV6-5
cdr3_nt: TGTGCCAGCAGTTACACCTACAGGGGATTTCAGCCCCAGCATTTT
cdr3_aa: CASSYTYRGFQPQHF

clone_size: NA
j_call: TRBJ1-5
d_call: NA
v_call: TRBV18
cdr3_nt: TGTGCCAGTCGGTCGGGGGGCGCAGAGTCCGGCAATCAGCCCCAGCATTTT
cdr3_aa: CASRSGGAESGNQPQHF

clone_size: NA
j_call: TRBJ1-6
d_call: NA
v_call: TRBV19
cdr3_nt: TGTGCCAGTAGCACGACAGGTGGGGGCGGATCCTATAATTCACCCCTCCACTTT
cdr3_aa: CASSTTGGGGSYNSPLHF